One sample yielded the 8 T cell receptor beta chains listed below, sequenced in a study of blood T cell repertoires in COVID-19. Measured with immunoSEQ multiplex PCR; TCRdb has only the in-frame clones, and not every one. The data show about 18,000 clones, around 80% seen once. The specimen was peripheral blood. The receptors were gathered from a man aged 40-49 years with active or convalescent COVID-19.

This clone is a singleton in its sample. The chain is built from TRBV2 and TRBJ2-7; D is perhaps TRBD1 (6 bases). Per germline, CDR1 SNHLY and CDR2 FYNNEI. Trimming shortened V by 6 bases and J by 3 bases, and 9 bases separated the two germline ends. CDR3 length equals 12 residues. CDR3 bases: TGTGCCAGCAGCCGACAGGTCTACGAGCAGTACTTC. It codes for CASSRQVYEQYF.

This chain links TRBV27 with TRBJ2-7, with 8 bases matching TRBD2. V lost 3 bases and J lost 1; bases outside the gene matches: 8. This CDR3 comprises 16 residues. Germline V gene sequence: CDR1 MNHEY, CDR2 SMNVEV (reference sequence). CDR3 nucleotides: TGTGCCAGCAGTTTTTCGGGGGGGCCCTTGTCCTACGAGCAGTACTTC. It codes for CASSFSGGPLSYEQYF.

The chain couples TRBV7-2 to TRBJ2-5; D ambiguous. Per the germline V gene, CDR1 is SGHTA and CDR2 is FQGNSA. This CDR3 is built from 14 residues. Between the trimmed V and J ends, which lost 5 bases and 3 bases, there was a span of 13 bases. The CDR3 sequence: CASSDLGGKETQYF. The CDR3 nucleotides read TGTGCCAGCAGCGATCTAGGCGGTAAAGAGACCCAGTACTTC. Supplemented by reference TRBV7-2 and TRBJ2-5, the full variable domain reads GAGVSQSPSNKVTEKGKDVELRCDPISGHTALYWYRQSLGQGLEFLIYFQGNSAPDKSGLPSDRFSAERTGGSVSTLTIQRTQQEDSAVYLCASSDLGGKETQYFGPGTRLLVL.

In this sample, this clone is large. This sequence joins TRBV27 and TRBJ2-7; TRBD1 aligns across 10 bases. The CDR3 runs to 16 residues. CDR1 is MNHEY and CDR2 is SMNVEV in the germline V gene (reference sequence). V was clipped by 2 bases and J by 2 bases; unmatched bases: 6. CDR3 amino acids: CASSLTPGTGAYEQYF. The CDR3 coding sequence is TGTGCCAGCAGTTTAACTCCCGGGACAGGGGCCTACGAGCAGTACTTC.

This chain uses TRBV27 with TRBJ2-7; 11 bases fit TRBD1. V gave up 3 bases and J gave up 5 bases; unmatched junction bases: 6. Germline CDR1 reads MNHEY; CDR2 reads SMNVEV (reference sequence). The CDR3 totals 15 residues. The CDR3 spells CASSFSGQGGHEQYF. As DNA, the CDR3 is TGTGCCAGCAGTTTTTCGGGACAGGGGGGCCACGAGCAGTACTTC.

The gene calls are TRBV28 and TRBJ1-2; D may be TRBD1 (5 bases). V was cut by 2 bases and J by 2 bases, with 6 bases left in between. CDR3 length: 13 amino acids. Germline-derived CDR1 and CDR2 are MDHEN and SYDVKM. For the CDR3, the DNA is TGTGCCAGCAGTTTACCAGGGAACTATGGCTACACCTTC. Translation: CASSLPGNYGYTF.

This chain links TRBV5-1 with TRBJ1-6; TRBD1 agrees at 7 bases. The CDR3 sequence is 17 residues long. J lost 11 bases, V lost 4 bases, and 18 bases had no gene match. The germline CDR1 and CDR2 sequences are SGHRS and YFSETQ. This CDR3 is CASSARPETGFTAPLHF. The CDR3 DNA is TGCGCCAGCAGCGCACGACCCGAGACAGGGTTTACGGCACCCCTCCACTTT.

J is TRBJ1-2 and V is TRBV5-3; no clear D. TRBV5-3 is given ORF status, its function remaining uncertain. Trimming shortened V by 0 bases and J by 7 bases, and 7 bases separated the two germline ends. The length of the CDR3 is 12 residues. The CDR3 loop reads CARSLERGGYTF. The CDR3 DNA reads TGTGCCAGAAGCTTGGAGCGAGGTGGCTACACCTTC.